The 23 T cell receptor beta chains below were found in one sample sequenced in a study of brain T cells in children with intractable seizures. This table comes from immunoSEQ multiplex PCR, and its TCRdb copy is limited to in-frame clones, with some not included. The table shows about 340,000 clones, with 93% occurring only once. Time point described: blood from clinic visit 5 months post-surgery; TSC patient then seizure free. The specimen comprised peripheral blood, sampled 5 to 6 months after surgery. Receptors were obtained from a boy younger than two with tuberous sclerosis and intractable seizures.

Note on this clone: One end of the junction fails to match germline, which may point to a read error. The chain employs TRBV7-3 and TRBJ1-2; D is unresolved. CDR3 length: 14 amino acids. Germline CDR1 SGHTA, CDR2 FQGTGA. CDR3 coding DNA: TGTGCCAGCAGCCCCTACGATCAAAGTAGAGGACTGTCCTTC. The encoded protein is CASSPYDQSRGLSF.

This clone was observed a single time. This chain connects TRBV5-4 to TRBJ2-7, with TRBD1 matching over 11 bases. The V gene end was trimmed by 4 bases and the J gene end by 3 bases; junction bases not matched to a gene: 6. This CDR3 spans 15 amino acids. Germline CDR1 is SGHNT and CDR2 is YYREEE (reference sequence). This CDR3 reads CASSVGTGGFYEQYF. The CDR3 DNA is TGTGCCAGCAGCGTAGGGACAGGGGGATTCTACGAGCAGTACTTC.

The J gene is TRBJ2-7, the V gene TRBV28, with TRBD2 as a possible D gene (6 bases). The CDR3 spans 16 residues. The germline V gene encodes CDR1 MDHEN and CDR2 SYDVKM. V was clipped by 5 bases and J by 5 bases, with 22 bases between them. CDR3 protein: CASSPLGAGLFHEQYF. The CDR3 nucleotides read TGTGCCAGCAGTCCCTTAGGGGCGGGACTGTTCCACGAGCAGTACTTC.

The rearrangement uses TRBV6-5 and TRBJ2-2; D not certain. CDR1 and CDR2 (germline): MNHEY, SVGAGI. The CDR3 sequence is 15 residues long. V was pared by 8 bases and J by 2 bases, with 15 bases between. The CDR3: CASFPFAGNTGELFF. The CDR3 nucleotides read TGTGCCAGCTTTCCTTTCGCAGGAAACACCGGGGAGCTGTTTTTT.

CDR3 sequence (DNA): TGTGCCAGCAGCTTGTGGCAGGGTGTGCCCCAGCATTTT. Amino acids: CASSLWQGVPQHF. The rearrangement links TRBV7-2 to TRBJ1-5; D might be TRBD1 (5 bases). The CDR3 length is 13 residues. Germline CDR1 and CDR2: SGHTA and FQGNSA. Trimming took off 3 bases at V and 9 bases at J, with 12 bases between the two ends.

This clone showed up just a few times. The chain is built from TRBV7-9 and TRBJ1-1; a possible D gene is TRBD1 (5 bases). This CDR3 contains 13 residues. Trimming took 5 bases from V and 2 from J, leaving 9 bases between them. Germline V gene data show CDR1 as SEHNR and CDR2 as FQNEAQ (reference sequence). The DNA of the CDR3 is TGTGCCAGCAGCCCGGACAAAAACACTGAAGCTTTCTTT. It translates to CASSPDKNTEAFF.

The rearrangement uses TRBV7-6 and TRBJ1-1, with TRBD1 as a possible D gene (6 bases). Deletions cut 0 bases from V and 3 bases from J, with 11 bases between. The V gene's germline CDR1 is SGHVS and CDR2 FNYEAQ. This CDR3 contains 15 residues. The chain's CDR3 is CASSLAGAGHTEAFF. The CDR3 DNA follows: TGTGCCAGCAGCTTAGCGGGGGCGGGGCACACTGAAGCTTTCTTT.

The chain combines TRBV9 with TRBJ1-2, with 7 bases identical to TRBD1. The CDR3 loop spans 14 amino acids. Per germline, CDR1 SGDLS and CDR2 YYNGEE. The V segment lost 3 bases and the J segment 3 bases; nucleotides outside the gene matches: 5. The CDR3 protein is CASSARQGDYGYTF. CDR3 coding DNA: TGTGCCAGCAGCGCCAGACAGGGAGACTATGGCTACACCTTC.

This clone was observed once. The chain has TRBV11-3 and TRBJ2-3; D possibly corresponds to TRBD2 (5 bases). The CDR3 is 17 amino acids. V was trimmed by 0 bases and J by 2 bases, leaving 15 bases between them. Germline lookup yields CDR1 SGHNT and CDR2 YENEEA. This CDR3 is CASSLDPPGSFTDTQYF. The DNA for the CDR3 is TGTGCCAGCAGCTTAGATCCGCCGGGGTCTTTCACAGATACGCAGTATTTT. Supplemented by reference TRBV11-3 and TRBJ2-3, the full variable domain reads EAGVVQSPRYKIIEKKQPVAFWCNPISGHNTLYWYLQNLGQGPELLIRYENEEAVDDSQLPKDRFSAERLKGVDSTLKIQPAELGDSAVYLCASSLDPPGSFTDTQYFGPGTRLTVL.

CDR3 residues: CASSLDRDNNYGYTF. The CDR3 DNA is TGTGCCAGCAGCTTAGACAGGGACAATAACTATGGCTACACCTTC. The rearrangement uses TRBV13 and TRBJ1-2, with D maybe TRBD1 (6 bases). This CDR3 spans 15 amino acids. The germline V and J ends were trimmed by 1 base and 1 base, with 10 bases remaining between them. Germline V CDR1 and CDR2: PRHDT, FYEKMQ (reference sequence). The variable domain in full, with the rest retrieved from reference TRBV13 and TRBJ1-2, is AAGVIQSPRHLIKEKRETATLKCYPIPRHDTVYWYQQGPGQDPQFLISFYEKMQSDKGSIPDRFSAQQFSDYHSELNMSSLELGDSALYFCASSLDRDNNYGYTFGSGTRLTVV.

The genes are TRBV6-6 and TRBJ2-1, with TRBD1 matching 9 bases. The CDR3 spans 15 residues. Germline assignment: CDR1 MNHNY and CDR2 SVGAGI (reference sequence). V dropped 6 bases and J dropped 4; count of bases not matched to a gene: 7. CDR3: CASRDAGTGYNEQFF. The CDR3 DNA is TGTGCCAGCAGAGACGCCGGGACAGGGTACAATGAGCAGTTCTTC.

The chain joins TRBV2 to TRBJ1-1, with D possibly TRBD1 on 5 matching bases. The CDR3 spans 17 residues. The ends were cut back, 5 bases at V and 4 bases at J, with 23 bases in the middle. The germline gives CDR1 SNHLY, CDR2 FYNNEI. CDR3 sequence (DNA): TGTGCCAGCAGTCAAGACCCAGGCCCACAGGTACCCACTGAAGCTTTCTTT. This translates into CASSQDPGPQVPTEAFF. Full variable domain (remainder filled in from reference TRBV2 and TRBJ1-1): EPEVTQTPSHQVTQMGQEVILRCVPISNHLYFYWYRQILGQKVEFLVSFYNNEISEKSEIFDDQFSVERPDGSNFTLKIRSTKLEDSAMYFCASSQDPGPQVPTEAFFGQGTRLTVV.

The J gene is TRBJ2-3, the V gene TRBV7-2; D gene unclear. The V gene lost 1 base and the J gene lost 2 bases, with 13 bases spanning the gap. The CDR3 contains 16 residues. The germline gives CDR1 SGHTA, CDR2 FQGNSA. For the CDR3, the DNA is TGTGCCAGCAGCTTAGTTTGGGTAATGGCCACAGATACGCAGTATTTT. Translation: CASSLVWVMATDTQYF. Together with reference TRBV7-2 and TRBJ2-3, the CDR3 gives the full variable domain: GAGVSQSPSNKVTEKGKDVELRCDPISGHTALYWYRQSLGQGLEFLIYFQGNSAPDKSGLPSDRFSAERTGGSVSTLTIQRTQQEDSAVYLCASSLVWVMATDTQYFGPGTRLTVL.

In its sample, this clone was seen a few times. This chain joins TRBV7-8 and TRBJ1-1; D remains ambiguous. Per germline, CDR1 SGHVS and CDR2 FQNEAQ. The CDR3 contains 14 residues. V lost 3 bases to trimming and J lost 0 bases, with 8 bases between them. DNA for the CDR3: TGTGCCAGCAGCTTTAGGACGGTGAACACTGAAGCTTTCTTT. Amino acid sequence: CASSFRTVNTEAFF.

The chain carries TRBV29-1 and TRBJ2-5, with 10 nucleotides matching TRBD2. After removal of 4 bases from V and 1 base from J, the junction contained 9 bases not matched to a gene. The CDR3 has 16 residues. Germline CDR1 reads SQVTM; CDR2 reads ANQGSEA. The CDR3 DNA is TGCAGCGTTGGAGGGAGCGGGGGGGCCGGCCAAGAGACCCAGTACTTC. Residues: CSVGGSGGAGQETQYF.

The chain employs TRBV7-9 and TRBJ1-6, with D hard to call. The CDR3 has 14 amino acids. Germline CDR1 and CDR2: SEHNR and FQNEAQ (reference sequence). V dropped 4 bases and J dropped 6 bases, with 10 bases sitting between them. The CDR3 DNA reads as TGTGCCAGCAGCTCCCCCGACCTTAATTCACCCCTCCACTTT. This translates into CASSSPDLNSPLHF. Drawing the rest from reference TRBV7-9 and TRBJ1-6, the complete variable domain is DTGVSQNPRHKITKRGQNVTFRCDPISEHNRLYWYRQTLGQGPEFLTYFQNEAQLEKSRLLSDRFSAERPKGSFSTLEIQRTEQGDSAMYLCASSSPDLNSPLHFGNGTRLTVT.

The chain joins TRBV6-2 or TRBV6-3 to TRBJ2-4, with D possibly TRBD1 on 6 matching bases. Trimming shortened V by 2 bases and J by 5 bases, and 16 bases separated the two germline ends. Germline V lookup: CDR1 MNHEY, CDR2 SVGEGT. This CDR3 region has 16 residues. The CDR3 sequence: CASSYPLVGAENIQYF. Here the CDR3 DNA reads TGTGCCAGCAGTTACCCCCTCGTGGGGGCAGAAAACATTCAGTACTTC.

The chain is built from TRBV2 and TRBJ2-2; D unresolved. The V gene's germline CDR1 is SNHLY and CDR2 FYNNEI. The ends were cut back, 6 bases at V and 5 bases at J, with 13 bases in the middle. This CDR3 region has 14 residues. Here the CDR3 DNA reads TGTGCCAGCAGGGAGATCGCAGGTACCGGGGAGCTGTTTTTT. This translates into CASREIAGTGELFF.

The J gene is TRBJ1-3, the V gene TRBV4-1, with D perhaps matching TRBD1 (5 bases). V dropped 4 bases and J dropped 0 bases, with 19 bases sitting between them. CDR3 length equals 18 residues. CDR1 and CDR2 from the germline V gene are MGHRA and YSYEKL. CDR3 nucleotides: TGCGCCAGCAGCCCTTATACCATGACAGAGAGCTCTGGAAACACCATATATTTT. This gives the protein CASSPYTMTESSGNTIYF.

In this sample, this clone turned up once. The V gene is TRBV13, the J gene TRBJ2-3; D not certain. The CDR3 spans 15 residues. CDR1 PRHDT and CDR2 FYEKMQ come from the germline V gene (reference sequence). V was shortened by 0 bases and J by 0 bases, with 7 bases between the two germline ends. In DNA form, the CDR3 reads TGTGCCAGCAGCTTAGGGGCCGTTAGCACAGATACGCAGTATTTT. Translating gives CASSLGAVSTDTQYF.

The chain employs TRBV4-1 and TRBJ2-2, with D possibly being TRBD1 or TRBD2 (6 bases each). The CDR3 sequence is 18 residues long. V gave up 3 bases and J gave up 5 bases, with 22 bases separating them. Germline V CDR1 and CDR2: MGHRA, YSYEKL. CDR3 nucleotides: TGCGCCAGCAGCCATCCTACGATGAGAGGGGGGCCGACCGGGGAGCTGTTTTTT. Residues: CASSHPTMRGGPTGELFF.

V gene TRBV4-2 combines with J gene TRBJ2-7; D remains unclear. Looked up from germline, CDR1 is LGHNA and CDR2 is YNFKEQ. The V end lost 1 base, the J end lost 1 base, and 11 bases lay between the germline ends. The CDR3 is 15 residues long. In DNA, the CDR3 is TGTGCCAGCAGCCAAGGTGATAGACAATCCTACGAGCAGTACTTC. It encodes CASSQGDRQSYEQYF.

V gene TRBV5-6 combines with J gene TRBJ2-1, with 13 positions matching TRBD2. This CDR3 contains 14 residues. The germline V gene encodes CDR1 SGHDT and CDR2 YYEEEE. V shed 3 bases and J 9 bases; nucleotides not matched to a gene: 3. CDR3 sequence: CASSSGTSGVEQFF. The CDR3 DNA reads TGTGCCAGCAGCTCCGGGACTAGCGGGGTTGAGCAGTTCTTC.